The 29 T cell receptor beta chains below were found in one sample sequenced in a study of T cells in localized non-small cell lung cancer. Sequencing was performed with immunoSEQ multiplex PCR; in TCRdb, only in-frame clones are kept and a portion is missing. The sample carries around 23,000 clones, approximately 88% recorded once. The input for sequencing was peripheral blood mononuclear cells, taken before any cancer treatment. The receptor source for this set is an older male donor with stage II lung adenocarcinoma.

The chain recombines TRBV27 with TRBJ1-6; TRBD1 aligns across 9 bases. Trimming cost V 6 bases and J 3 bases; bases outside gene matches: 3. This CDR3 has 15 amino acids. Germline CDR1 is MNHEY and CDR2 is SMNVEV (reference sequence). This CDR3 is CASSRTGVYNSPLHF. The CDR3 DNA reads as TGTGCCAGCAGCCGGACAGGGGTCTATAATTCACCCCTCCACTTT.

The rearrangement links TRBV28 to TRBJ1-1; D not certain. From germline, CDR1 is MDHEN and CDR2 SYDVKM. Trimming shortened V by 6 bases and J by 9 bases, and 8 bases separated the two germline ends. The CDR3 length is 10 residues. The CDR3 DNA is TGTGCCAGCAGCGCCCGTCAAGCTTTCTTT. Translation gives CASSARQAFF.

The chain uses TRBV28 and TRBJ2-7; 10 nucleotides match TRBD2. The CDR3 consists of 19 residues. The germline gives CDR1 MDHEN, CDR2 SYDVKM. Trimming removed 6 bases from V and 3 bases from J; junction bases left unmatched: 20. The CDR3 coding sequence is TGTGCCAGCAGATTAGCCGACCCCGTAGGACTAGCGGATGTCTACGAGCAGTACTTC. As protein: CASRLADPVGLADVYEQYF. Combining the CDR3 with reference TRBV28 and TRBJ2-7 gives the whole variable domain DVKVTQSSRYLVKRTGEKVFLECVQDMDHENMFWYRQDPGLGLRLIYFSYDVKMKEKGDIPEGYSVSREKKERFSLILESASTNQTSMYLCASRLADPVGLADVYEQYFGPGTRLTVT.

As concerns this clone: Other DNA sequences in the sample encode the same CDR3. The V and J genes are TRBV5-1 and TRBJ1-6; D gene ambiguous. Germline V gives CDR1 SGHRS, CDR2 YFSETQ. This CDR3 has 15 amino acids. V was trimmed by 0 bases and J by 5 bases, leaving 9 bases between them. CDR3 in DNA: TGCGCCAGCAGCTTGGATCTCGCCGATAATTCACCCCTCCACTTT. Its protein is CASSLDLADNSPLHF. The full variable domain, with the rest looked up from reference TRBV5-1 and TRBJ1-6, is KAGVTQTPRYLIKTRGQQVTLSCSPISGHRSVSWYQQTPGQGLQFLFEYFSETQRNKGNFPGRFSGRQFSNSRSEMNVSTLELGDSALYLCASSLDLADNSPLHFGNGTRLTVT.

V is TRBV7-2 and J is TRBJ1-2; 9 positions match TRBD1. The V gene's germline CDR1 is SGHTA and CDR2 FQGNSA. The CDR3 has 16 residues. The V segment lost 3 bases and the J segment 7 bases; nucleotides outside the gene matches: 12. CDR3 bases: TGTGCCAGCAGCTTCCGAGTTACCGGGACAGGGACTGGCTACACCTTC. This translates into CASSFRVTGTGTGYTF.

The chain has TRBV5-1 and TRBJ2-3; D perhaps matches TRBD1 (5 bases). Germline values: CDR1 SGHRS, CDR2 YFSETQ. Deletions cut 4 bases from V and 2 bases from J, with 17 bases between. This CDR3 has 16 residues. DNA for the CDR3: TGCGCCAGCAGCCCAGGGCTCGCCCTATTCACAGATACGCAGTATTTT. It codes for CASSPGLALFTDTQYF.

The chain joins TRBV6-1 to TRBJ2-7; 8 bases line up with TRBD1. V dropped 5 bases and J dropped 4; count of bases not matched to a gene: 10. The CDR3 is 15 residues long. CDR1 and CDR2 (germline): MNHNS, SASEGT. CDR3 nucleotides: TGTGCCAGCAGTACAAACAGGGGGGTCCAATACGAGCAGTACTTC. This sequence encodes CASSTNRGVQYEQYF.

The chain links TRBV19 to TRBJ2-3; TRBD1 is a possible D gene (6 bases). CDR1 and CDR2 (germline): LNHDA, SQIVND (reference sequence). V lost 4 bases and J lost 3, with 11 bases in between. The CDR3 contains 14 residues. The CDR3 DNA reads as TGTGCCAGTAGTAGCTACAGGGCGACAGATACGCAGTATTTT. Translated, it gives CASSSYRATDTQYF.

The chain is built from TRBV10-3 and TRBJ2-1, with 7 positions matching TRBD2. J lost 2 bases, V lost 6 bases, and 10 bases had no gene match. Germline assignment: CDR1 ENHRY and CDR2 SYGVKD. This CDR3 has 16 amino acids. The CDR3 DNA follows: TGTGCCATCAGCTCTTCGCGGGAGAAGACCTACAATGAGCAGTTCTTC. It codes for CAISSSREKTYNEQFF.

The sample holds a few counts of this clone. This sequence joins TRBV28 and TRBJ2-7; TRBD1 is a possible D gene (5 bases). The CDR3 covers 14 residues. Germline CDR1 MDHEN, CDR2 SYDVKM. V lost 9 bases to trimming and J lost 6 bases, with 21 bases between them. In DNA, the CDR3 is TGTGCCAGTGAGTCGCCAGGGTCGAATACCGAGCAGTACTTC. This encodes CASESPGSNTEQYF.

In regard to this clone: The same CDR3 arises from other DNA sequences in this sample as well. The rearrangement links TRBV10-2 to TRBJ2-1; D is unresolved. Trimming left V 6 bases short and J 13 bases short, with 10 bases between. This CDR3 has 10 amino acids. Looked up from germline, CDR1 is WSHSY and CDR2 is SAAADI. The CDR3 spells CASRDPPQFF. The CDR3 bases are TGCGCCAGCAGAGACCCCCCTCAGTTCTTC.

The CDR3 nucleotides read TGCGCCAGCAGGCTAGGGACAGGGGGCGAGTTGAATCAGCCCCAGCATTTT. This encodes CASRLGTGGELNQPQHF. The chain has TRBV5-1 and TRBJ1-5; 12 bases line up with TRBD1. CDR3 length: 17 amino acids. Germline CDR1 SGHRS, CDR2 YFSETQ. Trimming at V came to 5 bases and at J to 4 bases, leaving 10 bases not matched to a gene.

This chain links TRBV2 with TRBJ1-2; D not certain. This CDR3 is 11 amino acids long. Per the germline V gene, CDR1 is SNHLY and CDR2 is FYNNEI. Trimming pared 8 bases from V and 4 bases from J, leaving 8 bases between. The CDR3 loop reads CASRTSYGYTF. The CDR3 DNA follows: TGTGCCAGCCGGACCAGCTATGGCTACACCTTC.

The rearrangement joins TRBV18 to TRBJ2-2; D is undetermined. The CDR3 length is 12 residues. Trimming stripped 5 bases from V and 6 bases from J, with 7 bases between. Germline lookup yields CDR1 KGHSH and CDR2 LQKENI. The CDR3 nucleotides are TGTGCCAGCTCAAAGATCGCCGGGGAGCTGTTTTTT. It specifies CASSKIAGELFF.

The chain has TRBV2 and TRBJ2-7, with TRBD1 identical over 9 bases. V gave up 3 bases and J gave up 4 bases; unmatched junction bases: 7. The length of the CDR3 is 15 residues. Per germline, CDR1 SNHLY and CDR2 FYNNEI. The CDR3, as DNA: TGTGCCAGCAGTGACACCGGGACAGGGTTATACGAGCAGTACTTC. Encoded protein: CASSDTGTGLYEQYF.

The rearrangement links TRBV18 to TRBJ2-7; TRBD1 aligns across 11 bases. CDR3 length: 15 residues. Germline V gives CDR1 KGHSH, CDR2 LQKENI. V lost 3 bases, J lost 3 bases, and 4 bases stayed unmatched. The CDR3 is CASSPGTGGIYEQYF. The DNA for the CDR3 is TGTGCCAGCTCACCGGGGACAGGGGGTATCTACGAGCAGTACTTC.

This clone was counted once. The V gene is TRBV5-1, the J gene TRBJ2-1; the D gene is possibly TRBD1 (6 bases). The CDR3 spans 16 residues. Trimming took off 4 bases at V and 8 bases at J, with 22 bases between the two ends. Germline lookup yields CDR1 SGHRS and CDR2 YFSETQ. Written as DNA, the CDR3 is TGCGCCAGCAGCAGGGAAGGGACAATTGATTTGTATGAGCAGTTCTTC. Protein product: CASSREGTIDLYEQFF.

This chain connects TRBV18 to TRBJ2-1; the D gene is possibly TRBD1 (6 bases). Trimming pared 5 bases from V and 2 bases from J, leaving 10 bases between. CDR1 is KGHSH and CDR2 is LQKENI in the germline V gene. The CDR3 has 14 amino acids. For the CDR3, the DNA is TGTGCCAGCTCAACCGACAGGACCTACAATGAGCAGTTCTTC. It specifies CASSTDRTYNEQFF.

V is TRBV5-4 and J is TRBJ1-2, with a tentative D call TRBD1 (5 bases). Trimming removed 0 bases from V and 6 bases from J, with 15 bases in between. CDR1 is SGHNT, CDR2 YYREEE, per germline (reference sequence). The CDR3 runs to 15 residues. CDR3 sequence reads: CASSLGQIRNHGYTF. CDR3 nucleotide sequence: TGTGCCAGCAGCTTGGGACAGATCCGAAATCATGGCTACACCTTC.

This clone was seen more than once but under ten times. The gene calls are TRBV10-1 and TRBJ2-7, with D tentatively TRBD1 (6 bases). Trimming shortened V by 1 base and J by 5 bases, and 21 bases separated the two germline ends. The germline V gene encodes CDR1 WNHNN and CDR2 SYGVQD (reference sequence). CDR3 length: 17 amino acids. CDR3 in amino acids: CASSEFPSTGTRNEQYF. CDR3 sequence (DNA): TGCGCCAGCAGTGAGTTCCCATCAACCGGGACACGCAACGAGCAGTACTTC.

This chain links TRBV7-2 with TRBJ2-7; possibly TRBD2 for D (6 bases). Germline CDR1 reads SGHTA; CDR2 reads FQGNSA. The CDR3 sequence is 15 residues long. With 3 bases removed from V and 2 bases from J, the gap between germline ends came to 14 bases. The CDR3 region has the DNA TGTGCCAGCAGCTTGTATCCTAGCGAGACCTACGAGCAGTACTTC. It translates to CASSLYPSETYEQYF.

CDR3 sequence: CASSRTSGSVDEQYF. The CDR3 bases are TGCGCCAGCAGCCGGACTAGCGGGAGCGTCGACGAGCAGTACTTC. The rearrangement uses TRBV5-1 and TRBJ2-7; 13 bases align to TRBD2. V lost 4 bases, J lost 5 bases, and 6 bases stayed unmatched. The CDR3 runs to 15 residues. The germline gives CDR1 SGHRS, CDR2 YFSETQ.

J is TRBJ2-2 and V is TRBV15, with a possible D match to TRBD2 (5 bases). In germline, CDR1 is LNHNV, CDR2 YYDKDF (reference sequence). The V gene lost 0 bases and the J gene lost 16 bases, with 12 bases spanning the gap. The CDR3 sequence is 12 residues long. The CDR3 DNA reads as TGTGCCACCAGCAGAGATGGAGGCGAGGAGTTTTTT. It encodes CATSRDGGEEFF.

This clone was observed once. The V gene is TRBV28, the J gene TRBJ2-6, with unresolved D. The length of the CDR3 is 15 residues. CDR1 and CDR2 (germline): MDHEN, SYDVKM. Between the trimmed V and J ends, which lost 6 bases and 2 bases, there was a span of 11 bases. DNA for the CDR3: TGTGCCAGCAGCCCTTCTGTGGCTGGGGCCAACGTCCTGACTTTC. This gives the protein CASSPSVAGANVLTF.

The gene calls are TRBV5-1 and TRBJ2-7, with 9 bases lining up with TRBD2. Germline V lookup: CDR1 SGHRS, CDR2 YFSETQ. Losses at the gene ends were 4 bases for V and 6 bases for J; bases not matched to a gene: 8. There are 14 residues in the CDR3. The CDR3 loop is CASSEAGGVGEQYF. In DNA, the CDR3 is TGCGCCAGCAGCGAAGCGGGAGGAGTCGGCGAGCAGTACTTC.

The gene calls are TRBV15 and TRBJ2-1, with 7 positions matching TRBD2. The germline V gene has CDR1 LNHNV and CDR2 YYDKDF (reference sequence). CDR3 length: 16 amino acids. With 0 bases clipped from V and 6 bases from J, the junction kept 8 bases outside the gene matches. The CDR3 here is CATSRESLAEPNEQFF. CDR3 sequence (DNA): TGTGCCACCAGCAGAGAGTCCCTAGCGGAACCCAATGAGCAGTTCTTC.

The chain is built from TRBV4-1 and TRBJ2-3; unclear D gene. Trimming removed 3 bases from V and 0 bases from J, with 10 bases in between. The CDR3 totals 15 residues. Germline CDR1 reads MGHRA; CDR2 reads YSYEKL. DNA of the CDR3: TGCGCCAGCAGCCAGGGTGGGTCTAGCACAGATACGCAGTATTTT. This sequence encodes CASSQGGSSTDTQYF.

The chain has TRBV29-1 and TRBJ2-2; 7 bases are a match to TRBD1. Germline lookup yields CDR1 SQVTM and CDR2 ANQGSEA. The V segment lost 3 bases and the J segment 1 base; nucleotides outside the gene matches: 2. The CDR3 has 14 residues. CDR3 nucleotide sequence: TGCAGCGTTGAGGGACAGCAGAACACCGGGGAGCTGTTTTTT. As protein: CSVEGQQNTGELFF.

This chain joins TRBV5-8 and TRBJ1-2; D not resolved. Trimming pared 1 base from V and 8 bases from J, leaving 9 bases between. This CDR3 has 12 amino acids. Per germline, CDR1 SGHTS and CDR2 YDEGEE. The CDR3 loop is CASSLSRPGYTF. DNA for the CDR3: TGTGCCAGCAGCTTGTCCCGTCCGGGCTACACCTTC. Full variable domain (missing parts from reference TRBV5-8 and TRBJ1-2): EAGVTQSPTHLIKTRGQQATLRCSPISGHTSVYWYQQALGLGLQFLLWYDEGEERNRGNFPPRFSGRQFPNYSSELNVNALELEDSALYLCASSLSRPGYTFGSGTRLTVV.